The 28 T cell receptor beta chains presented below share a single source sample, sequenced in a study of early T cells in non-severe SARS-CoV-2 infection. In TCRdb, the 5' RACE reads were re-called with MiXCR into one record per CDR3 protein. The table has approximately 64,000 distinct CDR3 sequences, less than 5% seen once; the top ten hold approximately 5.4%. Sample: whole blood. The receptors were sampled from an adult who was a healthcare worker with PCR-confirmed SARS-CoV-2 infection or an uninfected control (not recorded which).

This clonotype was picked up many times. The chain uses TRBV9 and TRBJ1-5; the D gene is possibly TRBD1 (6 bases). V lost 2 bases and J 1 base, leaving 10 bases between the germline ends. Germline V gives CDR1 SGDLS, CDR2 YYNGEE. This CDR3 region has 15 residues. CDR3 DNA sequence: TGTGCCAGCAGCGTCTCACAGGGAAGCAATCAGCCCCAGCATTTT. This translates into CASSVSQGSNQPQHF.

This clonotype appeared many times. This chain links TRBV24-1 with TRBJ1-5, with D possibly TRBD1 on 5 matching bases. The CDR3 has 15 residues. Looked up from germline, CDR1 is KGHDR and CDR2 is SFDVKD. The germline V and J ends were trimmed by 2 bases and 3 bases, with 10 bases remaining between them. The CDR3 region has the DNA TGTGCCACCAGTGATTCCGGGGCTAACAATCAGCCCCAGCATTTT. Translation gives CATSDSGANNQPQHF.

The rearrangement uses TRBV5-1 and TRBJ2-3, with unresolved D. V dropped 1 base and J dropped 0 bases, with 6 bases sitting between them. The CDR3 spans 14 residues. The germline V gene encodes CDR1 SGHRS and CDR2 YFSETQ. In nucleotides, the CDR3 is TGCGCCAGCAGCTTGACAGAAAGCACAGATACGCAGTATTTT. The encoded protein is CASSLTESTDTQYF. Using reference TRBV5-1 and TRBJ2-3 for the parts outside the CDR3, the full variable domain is KAGVTQTPRYLIKTRGQQVTLSCSPISGHRSVSWYQQTPGQGLQFLFEYFSETQRNKGNFPGRFSGRQFSNSRSEMNVSTLELGDSALYLCASSLTESTDTQYFGPGTRLTVL.

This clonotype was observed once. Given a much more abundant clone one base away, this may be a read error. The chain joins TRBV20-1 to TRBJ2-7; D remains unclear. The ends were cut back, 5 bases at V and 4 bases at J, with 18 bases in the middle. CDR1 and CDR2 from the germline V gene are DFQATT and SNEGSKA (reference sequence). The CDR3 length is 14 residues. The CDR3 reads CSAEVHSVVYEQYF. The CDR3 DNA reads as TGCAGTGCTGAGGTTCACTCTGTGGTGTACGAGCAGTACTTC.

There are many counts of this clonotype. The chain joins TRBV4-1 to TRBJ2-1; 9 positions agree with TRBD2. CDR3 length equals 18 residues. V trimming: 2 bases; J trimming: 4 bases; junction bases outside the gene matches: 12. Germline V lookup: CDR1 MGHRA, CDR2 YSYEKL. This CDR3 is CASSQRTDASGAYNEQFF. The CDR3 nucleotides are TGCGCCAGCAGCCAAAGGACCGACGCTAGCGGGGCTTACAATGAGCAGTTCTTC.

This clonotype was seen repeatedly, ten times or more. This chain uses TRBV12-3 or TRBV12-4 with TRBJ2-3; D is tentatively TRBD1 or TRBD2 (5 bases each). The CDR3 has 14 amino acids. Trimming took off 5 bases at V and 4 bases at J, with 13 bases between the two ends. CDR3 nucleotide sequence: TGTGCCAGCAGTCCAGGGACGGAAGCAGATACGCAGTATTTT. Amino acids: CASSPGTEADTQYF.

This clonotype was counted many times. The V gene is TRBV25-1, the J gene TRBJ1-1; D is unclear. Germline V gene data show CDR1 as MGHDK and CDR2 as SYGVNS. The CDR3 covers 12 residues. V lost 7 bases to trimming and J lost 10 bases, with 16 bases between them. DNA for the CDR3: TGTGCCAGCAAGGCCGCCGCGGTAGGAGCTTTCTTT. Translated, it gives CASKAAAVGAFF. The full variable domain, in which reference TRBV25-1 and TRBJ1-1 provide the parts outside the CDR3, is EADIYQTPRYLVIGTGKKITLECSQTMGHDKMYWYQQDPGMELHLIHYSYGVNSTEKGDLSSESTVSRIRTEHFPLTLESARPSHTSQYLCASKAAAVGAFFGQGTRLTVV.

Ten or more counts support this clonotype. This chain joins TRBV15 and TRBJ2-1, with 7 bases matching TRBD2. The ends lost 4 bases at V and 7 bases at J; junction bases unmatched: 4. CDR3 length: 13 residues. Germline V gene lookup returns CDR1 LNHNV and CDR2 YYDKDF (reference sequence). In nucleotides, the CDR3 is TGTGCCACCAGCACCGAGCGGGGTAATGAGCAGTTCTTC. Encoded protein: CATSTERGNEQFF.

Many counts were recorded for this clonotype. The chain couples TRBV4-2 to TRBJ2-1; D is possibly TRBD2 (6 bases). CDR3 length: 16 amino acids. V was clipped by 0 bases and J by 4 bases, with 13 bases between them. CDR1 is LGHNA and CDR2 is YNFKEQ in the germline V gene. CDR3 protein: CASSQDPGGTYNEQFF. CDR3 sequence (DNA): TGTGCCAGCAGCCAAGATCCCGGGGGTACATACAATGAGCAGTTCTTC.

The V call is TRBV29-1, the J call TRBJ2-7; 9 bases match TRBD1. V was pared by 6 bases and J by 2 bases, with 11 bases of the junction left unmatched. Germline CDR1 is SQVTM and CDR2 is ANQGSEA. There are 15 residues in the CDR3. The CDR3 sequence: CSVRYTGQGTYEQYF. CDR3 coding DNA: TGCAGCGTGAGATACACGGGACAGGGTACCTACGAGCAGTACTTC.

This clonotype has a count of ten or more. CDR3 bases: TGTGCCAGCAGCCCGCGAACCGGGGAGCTGTTTTTT. As protein: CASSPRTGELFF. The J gene is TRBJ2-2, the V gene TRBV9; D ambiguous. CDR3 length: 12 amino acids. Trimming took off 4 bases at V and 5 bases at J, with 6 bases between the two ends. CDR1 SGDLS and CDR2 YYNGEE come from the germline V gene.

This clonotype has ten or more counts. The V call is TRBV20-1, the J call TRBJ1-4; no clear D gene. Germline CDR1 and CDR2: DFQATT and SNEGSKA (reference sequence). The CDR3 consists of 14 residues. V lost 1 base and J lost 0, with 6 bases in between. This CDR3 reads CSARVLATNEKLFF. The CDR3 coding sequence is TGCAGTGCTAGAGTACTCGCAACTAATGAAAAACTGTTTTTT.

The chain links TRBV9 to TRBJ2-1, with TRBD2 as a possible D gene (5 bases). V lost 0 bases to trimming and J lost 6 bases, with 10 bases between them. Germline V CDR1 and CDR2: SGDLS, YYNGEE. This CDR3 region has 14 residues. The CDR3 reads CASSVAGGPNEQFF. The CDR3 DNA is TGTGCCAGCAGCGTAGCTGGCGGGCCCAATGAGCAGTTCTTC.

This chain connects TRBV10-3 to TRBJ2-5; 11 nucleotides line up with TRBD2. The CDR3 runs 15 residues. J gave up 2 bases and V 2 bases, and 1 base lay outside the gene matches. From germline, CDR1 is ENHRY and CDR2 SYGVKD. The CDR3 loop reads CAISERTSGQETQYF. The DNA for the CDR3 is TGTGCCATCAGTGAGAGGACTAGCGGGCAAGAGACCCAGTACTTC.

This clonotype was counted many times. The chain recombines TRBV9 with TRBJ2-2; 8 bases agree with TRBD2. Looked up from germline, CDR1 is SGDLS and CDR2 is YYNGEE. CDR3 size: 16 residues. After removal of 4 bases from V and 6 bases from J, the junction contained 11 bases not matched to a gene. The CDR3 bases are TGTGCCAGCAGCCCCCGACCGGGACTAGACCCCGGGGAGCTGTTTTTT. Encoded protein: CASSPRPGLDPGELFF.

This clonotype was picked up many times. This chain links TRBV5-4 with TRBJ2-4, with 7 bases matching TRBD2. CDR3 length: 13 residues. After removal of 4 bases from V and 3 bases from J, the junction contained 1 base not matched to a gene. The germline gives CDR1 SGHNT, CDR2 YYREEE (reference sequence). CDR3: CASSRDYKNIQYF. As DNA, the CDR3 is TGTGCCAGCAGCCGGGACTACAAAAACATTCAGTACTTC. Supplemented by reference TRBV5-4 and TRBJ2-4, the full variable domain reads ETGVTQSPTHLIKTRGQQVTLRCSSQSGHNTVSWYQQALGQGPQFIFQYYREEENGRGNFPPRFSGLQFPNYSSELNVNALELDDSALYLCASSRDYKNIQYFGAGTRLSVL.

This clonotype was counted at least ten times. CDR3 DNA: TGTGCCATCAGTGAGTCGTTGAACACTGAAGCTTTCTTT. As protein: CAISESLNTEAFF. This chain joins TRBV10-3 and TRBJ1-1; D gene ambiguous. This CDR3 has 13 residues. The V gene's germline CDR1 is ENHRY and CDR2 SYGVKD. Between the trimmed V and J ends, which lost 0 bases and 0 bases, there was a span of 2 bases.

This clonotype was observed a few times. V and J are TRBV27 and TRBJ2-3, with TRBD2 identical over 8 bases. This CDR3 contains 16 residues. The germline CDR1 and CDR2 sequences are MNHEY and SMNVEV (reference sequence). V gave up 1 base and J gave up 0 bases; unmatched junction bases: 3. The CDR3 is CASSLWASGSTDTQYF. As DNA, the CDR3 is TGTGCCAGCAGTTTATGGGCTAGCGGGAGCACAGATACGCAGTATTTT.

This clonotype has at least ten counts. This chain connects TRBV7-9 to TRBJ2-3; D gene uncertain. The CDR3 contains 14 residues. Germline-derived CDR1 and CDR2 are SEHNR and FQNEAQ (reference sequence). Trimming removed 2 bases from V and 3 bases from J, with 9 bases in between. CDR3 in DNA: TGTGCCAGCAGCTTATGGGGTCCAACAGATACGCAGTATTTT. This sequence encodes CASSLWGPTDTQYF.

The CDR3 protein is CASSSARGSLADTQYF. CDR3 bases: TGTGCCAGCAGCTCAGCCAGGGGGTCCTTGGCAGATACGCAGTATTTT. This chain connects TRBV7-3 to TRBJ2-3, with 7 bases fitting TRBD1. The J segment lost 4 bases and the V segment lost 4 bases, leaving 11 bases of the junction unmatched. Germline CDR1 reads SGHTA; CDR2 reads FQGTGA. This CDR3 is built from 16 residues.

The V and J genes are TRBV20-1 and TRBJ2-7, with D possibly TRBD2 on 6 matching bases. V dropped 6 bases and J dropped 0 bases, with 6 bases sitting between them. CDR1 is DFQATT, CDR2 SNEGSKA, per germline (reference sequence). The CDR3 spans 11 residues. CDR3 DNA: TGCAGTGCCGGGAGCTCCTACGAGCAGTACTTC. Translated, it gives CSAGSSYEQYF.

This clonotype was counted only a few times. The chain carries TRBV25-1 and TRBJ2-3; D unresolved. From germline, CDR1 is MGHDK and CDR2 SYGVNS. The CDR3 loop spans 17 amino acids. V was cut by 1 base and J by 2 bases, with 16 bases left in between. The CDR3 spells CASSESPKDLPTDTQYF. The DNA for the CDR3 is TGTGCCAGCAGTGAATCTCCCAAGGACCTGCCCACAGATACGCAGTATTTT.

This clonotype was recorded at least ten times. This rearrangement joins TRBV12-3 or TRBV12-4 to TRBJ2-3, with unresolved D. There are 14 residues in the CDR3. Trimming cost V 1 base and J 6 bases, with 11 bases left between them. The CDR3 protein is CASSLGPLADTQYF. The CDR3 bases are TGTGCCAGCAGTTTAGGCCCCCTCGCTGATACGCAGTATTTT.

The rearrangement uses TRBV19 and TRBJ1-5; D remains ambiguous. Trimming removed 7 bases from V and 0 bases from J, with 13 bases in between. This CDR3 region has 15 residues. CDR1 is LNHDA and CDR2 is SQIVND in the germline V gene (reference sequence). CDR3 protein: CASTYETVSNQPQHF. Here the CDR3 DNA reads TGTGCCAGTACCTATGAGACGGTTAGCAATCAGCCCCAGCATTTT.

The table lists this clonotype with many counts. As DNA, the CDR3 is TGTGCGACTAAGCCCGGGGTCACTAATGAAAAACTGTTTTTT. This sequence encodes CATKPGVTNEKLFF. The chain couples TRBV6-5 to TRBJ1-4; D call uncertain. Per the germline V gene, CDR1 is MNHEY and CDR2 is SVGAGI. The length of the CDR3 is 14 residues.

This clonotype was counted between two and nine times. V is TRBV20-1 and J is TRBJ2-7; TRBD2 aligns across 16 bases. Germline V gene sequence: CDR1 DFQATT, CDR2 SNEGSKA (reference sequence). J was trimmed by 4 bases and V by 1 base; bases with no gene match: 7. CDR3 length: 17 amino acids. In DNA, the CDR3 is TGCAGTGCTAGAGGACCGGGACTAGCGGGGGGGCGTTACGAGCAGTACTTC. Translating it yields CSARGPGLAGGRYEQYF.

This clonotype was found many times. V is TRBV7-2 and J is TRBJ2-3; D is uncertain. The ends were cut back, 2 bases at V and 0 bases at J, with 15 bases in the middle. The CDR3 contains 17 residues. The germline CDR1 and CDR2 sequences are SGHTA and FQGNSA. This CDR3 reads CASSLIPTRVSTDTQYF. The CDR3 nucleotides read TGTGCCAGCAGCTTAATCCCCACTCGGGTTAGCACAGATACGCAGTATTTT.

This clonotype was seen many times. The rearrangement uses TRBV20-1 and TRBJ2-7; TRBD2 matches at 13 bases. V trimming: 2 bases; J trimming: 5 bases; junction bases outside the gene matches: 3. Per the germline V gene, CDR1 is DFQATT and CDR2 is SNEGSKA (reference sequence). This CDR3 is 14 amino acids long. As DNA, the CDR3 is TGCAGTGCTAGATCGACTAGCGGGAGGAACGAGCAGTACTTC. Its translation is CSARSTSGRNEQYF.